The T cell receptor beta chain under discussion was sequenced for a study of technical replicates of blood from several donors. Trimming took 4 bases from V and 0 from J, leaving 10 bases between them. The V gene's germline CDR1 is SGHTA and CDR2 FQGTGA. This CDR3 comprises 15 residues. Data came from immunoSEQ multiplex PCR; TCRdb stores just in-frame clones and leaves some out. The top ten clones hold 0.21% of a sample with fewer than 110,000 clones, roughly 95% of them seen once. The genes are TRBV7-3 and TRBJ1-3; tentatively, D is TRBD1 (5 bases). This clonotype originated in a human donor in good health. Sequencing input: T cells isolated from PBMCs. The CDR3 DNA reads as TGTGCCAGCAGCTCAGGGACTGCCTCTGGAAACACCATATATTTT. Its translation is CASSSGTASGNTIYF.